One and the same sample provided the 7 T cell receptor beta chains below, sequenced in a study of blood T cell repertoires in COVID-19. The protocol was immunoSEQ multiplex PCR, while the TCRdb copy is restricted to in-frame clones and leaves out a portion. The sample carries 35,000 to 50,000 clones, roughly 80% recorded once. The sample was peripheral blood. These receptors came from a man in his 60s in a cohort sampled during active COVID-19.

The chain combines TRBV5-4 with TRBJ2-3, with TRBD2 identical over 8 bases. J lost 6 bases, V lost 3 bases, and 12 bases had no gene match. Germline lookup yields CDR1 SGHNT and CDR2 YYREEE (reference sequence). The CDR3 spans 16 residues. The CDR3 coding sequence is TGTGCCAGCAGCTCCGGTGTCGGGAGGGCCGGGGATACGCAGTATTTT. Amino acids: CASSSGVGRAGDTQYF.

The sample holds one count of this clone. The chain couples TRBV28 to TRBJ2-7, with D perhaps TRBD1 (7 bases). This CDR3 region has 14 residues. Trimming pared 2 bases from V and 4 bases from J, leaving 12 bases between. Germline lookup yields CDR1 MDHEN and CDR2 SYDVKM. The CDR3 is CASSLQGGRYEQYF. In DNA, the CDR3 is TGTGCCAGCAGTTTACAGGGGGGCAGGTACGAGCAGTACTTC.

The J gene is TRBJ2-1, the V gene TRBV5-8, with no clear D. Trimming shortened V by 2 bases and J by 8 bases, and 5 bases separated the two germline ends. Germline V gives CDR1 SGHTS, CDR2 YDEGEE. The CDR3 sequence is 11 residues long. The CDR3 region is CASSLADEQFF. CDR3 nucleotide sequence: TGTGCCAGCAGCTTAGCCGATGAGCAGTTCTTC.

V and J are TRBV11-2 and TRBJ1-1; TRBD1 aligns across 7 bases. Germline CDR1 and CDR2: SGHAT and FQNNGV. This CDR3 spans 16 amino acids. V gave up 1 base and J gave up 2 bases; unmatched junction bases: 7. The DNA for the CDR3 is TGTGCCAGCAGCTTAGCTCCAGGGGGACCCAACACTGAAGCTTTCTTT. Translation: CASSLAPGGPNTEAFF.

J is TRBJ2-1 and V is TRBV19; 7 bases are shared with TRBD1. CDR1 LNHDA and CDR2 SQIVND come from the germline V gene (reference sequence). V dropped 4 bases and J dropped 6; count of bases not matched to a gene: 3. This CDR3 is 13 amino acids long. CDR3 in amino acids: CASSTGQRNEQFF. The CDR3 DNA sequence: TGTGCCAGTAGTACGGGACAGCGCAATGAGCAGTTCTTC.

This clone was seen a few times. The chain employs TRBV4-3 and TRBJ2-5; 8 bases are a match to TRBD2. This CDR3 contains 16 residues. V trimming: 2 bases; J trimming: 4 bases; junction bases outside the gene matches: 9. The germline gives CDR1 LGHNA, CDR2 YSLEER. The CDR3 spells CASSQTGTRGGETQYF. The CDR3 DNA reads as TGCGCCAGCAGCCAAACCGGGACTAGGGGGGGAGAGACCCAGTACTTC.

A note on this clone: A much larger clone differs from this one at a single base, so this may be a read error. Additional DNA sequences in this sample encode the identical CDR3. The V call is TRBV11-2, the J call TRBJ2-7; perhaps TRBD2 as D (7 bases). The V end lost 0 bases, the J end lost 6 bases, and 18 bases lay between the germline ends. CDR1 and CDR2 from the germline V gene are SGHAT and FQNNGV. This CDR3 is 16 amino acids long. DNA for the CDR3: TGTGCCAGCAGCTTAGAGATCCCGGGAGGAGGGGGCGAGCAGTACTTC. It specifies CASSLEIPGGGGEQYF. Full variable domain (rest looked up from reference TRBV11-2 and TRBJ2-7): EAGVAQSPRYKIIEKRQSVAFWCNPISGHATLYWYQQILGQGPKLLIQFQNNGVVDDSQLPKDRFSAERLKGVDSTLKIQPAKLEDSAVYLCASSLEIPGGGGEQYFGPGTRLTVT.